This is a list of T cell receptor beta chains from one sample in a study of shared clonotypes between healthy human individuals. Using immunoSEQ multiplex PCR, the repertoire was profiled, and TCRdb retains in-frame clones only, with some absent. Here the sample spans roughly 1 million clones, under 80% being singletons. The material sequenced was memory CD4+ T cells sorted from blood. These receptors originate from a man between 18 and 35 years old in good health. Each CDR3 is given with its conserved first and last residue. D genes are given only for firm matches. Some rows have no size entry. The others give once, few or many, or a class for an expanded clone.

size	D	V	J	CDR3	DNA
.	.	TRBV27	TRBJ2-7	CASTSGSYEQYF	TGTGCCAGCACCTCGGGGAGCTACGAGCAGTACTTC
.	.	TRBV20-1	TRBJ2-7	CSAPSLYEQYF	TGCAGTGCTCCTAGCCTCTACGAGCAGTACTTC
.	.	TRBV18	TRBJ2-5	CASSPNSQETQYF	TGTGCCAGCTCACCTAACAGCCAAGAGACCCAGTACTTC
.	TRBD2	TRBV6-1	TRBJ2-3	CASSEQRGLTDTQYF	TGTGCCAGCAGTGAACAGCGGGGACTCACAGATACGCAGTATTTT
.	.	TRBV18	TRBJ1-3	CASSPLTVTSGNTIYF	TGTGCCAGCTCACCACTCACGGTCACCTCTGGAAACACCATATATTTT
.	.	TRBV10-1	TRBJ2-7	CASSENNYEQYF	TGCGCCAGCAGTGAGAATAACTACGAGCAGTACTTC
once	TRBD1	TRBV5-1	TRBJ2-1	CASMSRPGQYNEQFF	TGCGCCAGCATGAGCAGACCGGGACAGTACAATGAGCAGTTCTTC
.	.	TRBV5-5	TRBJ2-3	CASSSSLGGGYGDTQYF	TGTGCCAGCAGCTCCTCCCTAGGGGGAGGGTATGGAGATACGCAGTATTTT
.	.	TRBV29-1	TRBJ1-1	CSVKGLMNTEAFF	TGCAGCGTTAAAGGACTGATGAACACTGAAGCTTTCTTT
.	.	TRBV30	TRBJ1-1	CAWSRGTEAFF	TGTGCCTGGAGTAGGGGGACTGAAGCTTTCTTT
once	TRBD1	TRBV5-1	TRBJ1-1	CASSLAGARGTEAFF	TGCGCCAGCAGCTTGGCCGGGGCCAGGGGGACTGAAGCTTTCTTT
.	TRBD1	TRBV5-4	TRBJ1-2	CASSPIDRGGGYTF	TGTGCCAGCAGCCCCATAGACAGGGGAGGCGGCTACACCTTC
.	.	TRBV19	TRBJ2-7	CASSTQPPYEQYF	TGTGCCAGTAGTACCCAGCCTCCCTACGAGCAGTACTTC
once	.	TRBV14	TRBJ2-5	CASSQVGGVMETQYF	TGTGCCAGCAGCCAAGTTGGGGGAGTGATGGAGACCCAGTACTTC
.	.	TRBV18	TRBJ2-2	CASSPFQGLDTGELFF	TGTGCCAGCTCACCCTTCCAGGGCCTCGACACCGGGGAGCTGTTTTTT
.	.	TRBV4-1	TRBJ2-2	CASSQDINTGELFF	TGCGCCAGCAGCCAGGACATAAACACCGGGGAGCTGTTTTTT
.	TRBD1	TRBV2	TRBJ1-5	CASRAQGAGNQPQHF	TGTGCCAGCAGGGCACAGGGGGCCGGCAATCAGCCCCAGCATTTT
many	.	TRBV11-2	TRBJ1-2	CASSPSTGNYGYTF	TGTGCCAGCAGCCCATCGACGGGGAACTATGGCTACACCTTC
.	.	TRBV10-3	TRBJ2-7	CAISESGPERYEQYF	TGTGCCATCAGTGAGAGCGGGCCAGAACGTTACGAGCAGTACTTC
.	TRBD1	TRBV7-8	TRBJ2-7	CASSLHRGPSYEQYF	TGTGCCAGCAGCTTACACAGGGGGCCCTCCTACGAGCAGTACTTC
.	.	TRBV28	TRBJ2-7	CASASGQPYEQYF	TGTGCTTCAGCCTCAGGACAGCCCTACGAGCAGTACTTC
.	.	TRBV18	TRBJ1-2	CASSPNQDSNYGYTF	TGTGCCAGCTCACCAAATCAGGACAGTAACTATGGCTACACCTTC
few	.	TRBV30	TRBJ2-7	CAWSVGQGGGEQYF	TGTGCCTGGAGTGTAGGTCAGGGCGGCGGCGAGCAGTACTTC
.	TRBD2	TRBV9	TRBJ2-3	CASSPSGSSTDTQYF	TGTGCCAGCAGCCCTAGCGGGTCTAGCACAGATACGCAGTATTTT
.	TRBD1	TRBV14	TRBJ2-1	CASSQTGGFSDEQFF	TGTGCCAGCAGCCAGACAGGGGGTTTTAGCGATGAGCAGTTCTTC
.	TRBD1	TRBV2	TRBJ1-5	CASSAGTGVNQPQHF	TGTGCCAGCAGCGCCGGGACAGGGGTCAATCAGCCCCAGCATTTT
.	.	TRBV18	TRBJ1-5	CASSPADQPQHF	TGTGCCAGCTCACCAGCGGATCAGCCCCAGCATTTT
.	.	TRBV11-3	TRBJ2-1	CASSLREEEQFF	TGTGCCAGCAGCCTCAGGGAAGAAGAGCAGTTCTTC
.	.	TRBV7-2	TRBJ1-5	CASSSPSVSNQPQHF	TGTGCCAGCAGCTCCCCTAGCGTCAGCAATCAGCCCCAGCATTTT
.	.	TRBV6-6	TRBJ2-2	CASSYLVNGNTGELFF	TGTGCCAGCAGTTACCTGGTCAACGGGAACACCGGGGAGCTGTTTTTT
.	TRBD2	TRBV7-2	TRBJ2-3	CASSISGKTDTQYF	TGTGCCAGCAGTATAAGCGGGAAAACAGATACGCAGTATTTT
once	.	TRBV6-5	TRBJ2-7	CASWGRVGEQYF	TGTGCCAGCTGGGGCAGGGTCGGCGAGCAGTACTTC
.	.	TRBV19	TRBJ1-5	CASSPLQGQSNQPQHF	TGTGCCAGTAGTCCGTTACAGGGTCAAAGCAATCAGCCCCAGCATTTT
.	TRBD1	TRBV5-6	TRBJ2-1	CASSFRAVSTGGLEQFF	TGTGCCAGCAGCTTTCGGGCTGTCTCCACAGGGGGACTTGAGCAGTTCTTC
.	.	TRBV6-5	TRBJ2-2	CASSYSILGVTGELFF	TGTGCCAGCAGTTACTCGATCCTGGGCGTCACCGGGGAGCTGTTTTTT
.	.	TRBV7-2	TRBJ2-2	CASSLWWEPNKHGGELFF	TGTGCCAGCAGCTTATGGTGGGAACCCAATAAACACGGCGGGGAGCTGTTTTTT